This TCR beta chain was obtained from a study of T cells in localized non-small cell lung cancer. Whole-study findings and limits: In uninvolved adjacent lung, T cell clonality reached its highest value, exceeding tumor. A raised T cell density in blood coincided with lengthier overall survival.

From germline, CDR1 is LNHDA and CDR2 SQIVND (reference sequence). Trimming cost V 0 bases and J 8 bases, with 13 bases left between them. CDR3 length: 14 amino acids. Details on this clone: Its target is unknown.

Sequencing used immunoSEQ multiplex PCR; TCRdb keeps in-frame clones, though not all of them. The sample consists of just over 3,000 clones, about 24% of them appearing once. The J gene is TRBJ1-2, the V gene TRBV19; D remains unclear. The receptor comes from a woman aged 40 to 75 with stage I lung adenocarcinoma. Sequencing was performed on lung tumor tissue, taken before any cancer treatment. CDR3 in amino acids: CASSIDLGRSGYTF. The CDR3 bases are TGTGCCAGTAGTATAGATCTAGGTAGGTCCGGCTACACCTTC.